This T cell receptor (beta chain) is from a study of spatial heterogeneity in lung cancer. Study-level information: Raw-read counts averaged over ten per unique TCR and UMI combination.

The ends lost 4 bases at V and 4 bases at J; junction bases unmatched: 6. From germline, CDR1 is SGHNT and CDR2 YENEEA. CDR3 length: 16 amino acids. As to time point: sample taken at primary tumor resection. The roughly 66 donors had untreated early-stage non-small cell lung cancer. This clonotype was detected ten times or more. Because this beta chain is a stray read in a library intended to capture alpha chains, its abundance should not be given much weight. Single TCR cDNA molecules each had their own unique molecular identifier. TCRdb used MiXCR to reprocess the 5' RACE reads, holding one entry per CDR3 protein. This table holds some 16,000 distinct CDR3 sequences, 3.6% found once.

The sequencing here drew on normal lung tissue next to the tumor, taken at surgery. The receptor was isolated from a male donor with early-stage non-small cell lung cancer. The chain uses TRBV11-3 and TRBJ2-1; 11 nucleotides line up with TRBD2. CDR3 DNA: TGTGCCAGCAGCTCCGCCTCTAGCGGGGGGTACAATGAGCAGTTCTTC. It translates to CASSSASSGGYNEQFF. Supplemented by reference TRBV11-3 and TRBJ2-1, the full variable domain reads EAGVVQSPRYKIIEKKQPVAFWCNPISGHNTLYWYLQNLGQGPELLIRYENEEAVDDSQLPKDRFSAERLKGVDSTLKIQPAELGDSAVYLCASSSASSGGYNEQFFGPGTRLTVL.